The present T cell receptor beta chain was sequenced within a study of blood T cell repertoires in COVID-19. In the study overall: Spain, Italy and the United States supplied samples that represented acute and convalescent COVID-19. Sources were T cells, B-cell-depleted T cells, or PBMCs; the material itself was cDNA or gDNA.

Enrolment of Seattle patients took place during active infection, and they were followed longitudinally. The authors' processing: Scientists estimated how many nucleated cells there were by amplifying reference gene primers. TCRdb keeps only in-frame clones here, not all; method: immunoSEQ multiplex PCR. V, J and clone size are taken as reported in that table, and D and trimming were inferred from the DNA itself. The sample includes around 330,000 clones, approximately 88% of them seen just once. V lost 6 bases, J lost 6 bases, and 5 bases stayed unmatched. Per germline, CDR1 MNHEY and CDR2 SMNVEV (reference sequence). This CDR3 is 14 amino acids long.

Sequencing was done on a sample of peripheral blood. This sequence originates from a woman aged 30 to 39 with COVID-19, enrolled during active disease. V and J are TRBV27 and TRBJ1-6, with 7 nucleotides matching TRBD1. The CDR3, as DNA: TGTGCCAGCAGAGGGACAGCCCTTAATTCACCCCTCCACTTT. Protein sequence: CASRGTALNSPLHF.